Listed below are T cell receptor beta chains from one sample, sequenced in a study of tumor-infiltrating lymphocytes in localized non-small cell lung cancer. TCRdb keeps only in-frame clones here, not all; method: immunoSEQ multiplex PCR. Of approximately 6,900 clones listed, less than 80% are singletons. The sequenced sample consisted of lung tumor tissue. Every receptor here comes from a human donor with non-small cell lung cancer. The CDR3 runs from the conserved cysteine through the conserved F or W. A D gene is named only where the DNA matches it firmly. Clone size appears in some rows only: once, few, many, or a class for an expanded clone.

J: TRBJ1-4; V: TRBV6-5; size: NA; D: NA; CDR3: CASSYQQGNEKLFF; DNA: TGTGCCAGCAGTTATCAGCAGGGGAATGAAAAACTGTTTTTT
J: TRBJ1-2; V: TRBV23-1; size: few; D: TRBD1; CDR3: CARDRGLSYGYTF; DNA: TGCGCCAGAGACAGGGGGCTTAGCTATGGCTACACCTTC
J: TRBJ1-1; V: TRBV25-1; size: NA; D: TRBD1; CDR3: CASRDRINTEAFF; DNA: TGTGCCAGCAGGGACAGGATAAACACTGAAGCTTTCTTT
J: TRBJ1-5; V: TRBV7-8; size: NA; D: NA; CDR3: CASGRRPYQPQHF; DNA: TGTGCCAGCGGAAGACGGCCTTATCAGCCCCAGCATTTT
J: TRBJ1-1; V: TRBV13; size: NA; D: NA; CDR3: CASSKMLDTEAFF; DNA: TGTGCCAGCAGCAAAATGCTGGACACTGAAGCTTTCTTT
J: TRBJ1-2; V: TRBV5-1; size: NA; D: NA; CDR3: CASSVDMLAYGYTF; DNA: TGCGCCAGCAGCGTAGACATGCTGGCCTATGGCTACACCTTC
J: TRBJ2-1; V: TRBV29-1; size: once; D: NA; CDR3: CSASSTYNEQFF; DNA: TGCAGCGCCTCGAGCACCTACAATGAGCAGTTCTTC
J: TRBJ2-3; V: TRBV27; size: NA; D: TRBD2; CDR3: CASQREGTDTQYF; DNA: TGTGCCAGCCAGCGGGAGGGAACAGATACGCAGTATTTT
J: TRBJ1-4; V: TRBV30; size: few; D: NA; CDR3: CAWNWGPAPTNEKLFF; DNA: TGTGCCTGGAATTGGGGCCCGGCCCCAACTAATGAAAAACTGTTTTTT
J: TRBJ1-2; V: TRBV10-3; size: few; D: NA; CDR3: CAISRGDYGYTF; DNA: TGTGCCATCAGTCGAGGGGACTATGGCTACACCTTC
J: TRBJ2-7; V: TRBV29-1; size: NA; D: NA; CDR3: CSVPGKTETYEQYF; DNA: TGCAGTGTGCCCGGAAAAACGGAAACCTACGAGCAGTACTTC
J: TRBJ2-3; V: TRBV27; size: NA; D: NA; CDR3: CASSLFDTRTDTQYF; DNA: TGTGCCAGCAGTCTCTTCGACACGAGAACAGATACGCAGTATTTT
J: TRBJ1-1; V: TRBV11-2; size: NA; D: NA; CDR3: CASSYTGSTEAFF; DNA: TGTGCCAGCAGCTATACAGGGAGCACTGAAGCTTTCTTT
J: TRBJ2-1; V: TRBV18; size: NA; D: NA; CDR3: CASSRPGTSYNEQFF; DNA: TGTGCCAGCTCACGACCCGGGACAAGCTACAATGAGCAGTTCTTC
J: TRBJ2-1; V: TRBV6-1; size: NA; D: NA; CDR3: CASRFANEQFF; DNA: TGTGCCAGCAGATTCGCCAATGAGCAGTTCTTC
J: TRBJ2-1; V: TRBV5-1; size: NA; D: NA; CDR3: CASRPGNNEQFF; DNA: TGCGCCAGCAGACCTGGTAACAATGAGCAGTTCTTC